This T cell receptor beta chain is from a study of OX40 agonist ivuxolimab in advanced cancers. Measured with immunoSEQ multiplex PCR; TCRdb has only the in-frame clones, and not every one. The sample contains more than 15,000 clones, about four fifths of which appear only once. This clone has more than one count but fewer than ten. The antigen remains unidentified. The CDR3 length is 14 residues. Trimming removed 5 bases at V and 6 bases at J, with 16 bases between. CDR1 and CDR2 from the germline V gene are SNHLY and FYNNEI. Study findings and constraints: Near-lowest levels of clonal expansion characterized partial responders at 0.1-3.0 mg/kg. Blood T cells, both CD4+ and CD8+, expanded clonally by week 6 at 0.1 to 3.0 mg/kg. In the expanded peripheral T cells, antigen specificity was never determined.

This chain connects TRBV2 to TRBJ1-1, with TRBD1 as a possible D gene (5 bases). The receptor was derived from an adult with an advanced solid tumor such as melanoma, head and neck, liver or kidney cancer. The specimen comprised CD4+ or CD8+ T cells sorted from blood, sampled in a trial of the OX40 agonist ivuxolimab. Written as DNA, the CDR3 is TGTGCCAGCAGTCCCGACACCCCGGGGGCTGAAGCTTTCTTT. It encodes CASSPDTPGAEAFF.